These T cell receptor beta chains were read from a single sample in a study of cytomegalovirus exposure and HLA in healthy donors. The assay was immunoSEQ multiplex PCR, and TCRdb's table has in-frame clones only and misses some. The table lists fewer than 200,000 clones, over 60% of them singletons. Material: PBMCs. The receptors stem from a female donor in good health and CMV-seronegative. CDR3s include the opening cysteine and the closing phenylalanine or tryptophan. D genes are given only for firm matches. Not all rows give a size; the values are once, few, many and, for expanded clones, a class.

TGTGCCAGCAGCTCGACAGGCAGTTCCGGGTACGAGCAGTACTTC | CASSSTGSSGYEQYF | NA | NA | TRBJ2-7 | TRBV5-4 | 15
TGTGCCAGCAGCTTCCAGGAACTCTTCTACGAGCAGTACTTC | CASSFQELFYEQYF | NA | NA | TRBJ2-7 | TRBV5-4 | 14
TGTGCCAGCAGACACCACAGGGGAATGAGCGAGCAGTACTTC | CASRHHRGMSEQYF | TRBD1 | NA | TRBJ2-7 | TRBV16 | 14
TGTGCCAGCAGTTATGGGTCAGGGCCCTTTGGCTACACCTTC | CASSYGSGPFGYTF | NA | NA | TRBJ1-2 | TRBV6-5 | 14
TGTGCCAGCAGCTTAGGACAGATGTTAGATCAGCCCCAGCATTTT | CASSLGQMLDQPQHF | NA | once | TRBJ1-5 | TRBV7-2 | 15
TGCGCCAGCAGCCAAGATAGGGGATCTAGAAGGGGCCACTCTGGCTACACCTTC | CASSQDRGSRRGHSGYTF | NA | NA | TRBJ1-2 | TRBV4-3 | 18
TGTGCCAGTAGTGCAAGGACAGGGGGCGCCTCTCGGGAGCAGTACTTC | CASSARTGGASREQYF | TRBD1 | NA | TRBJ2-7 | TRBV19 | 16
TGTGCCAGTAGTATGAGTAGTCGCATATCCACAGATACGCAGTATTTT | CASSMSSRISTDTQYF | NA | NA | TRBJ2-3 | TRBV19 | 16
TGTGCCAGCAGTTACCGTCAGGTTACCTACGAGCAGTACTTC | CASSYRQVTYEQYF | NA | NA | TRBJ2-7 | TRBV6-5 | 14
TGCGCCAGCAGCTGGTGGACAGGGGGCGCAGGTGGGGCCAACGTCCTGACTTTC | CASSWWTGGAGGANVLTF | TRBD1 | NA | TRBJ2-6 | TRBV5-1 | 18
TGTGCTAGTGGTTTGGTCGGCGGGTCAGGGGGAACCGGGGAGCTGTTTTTT | CASGLVGGSGGTGELFF | TRBD1 | NA | TRBJ2-2 | TRBV12-5 | 17
TGTGCCAGCAGCCAAGGGCGGGGGCCCCCTTCGGATACGCAGTATTTT | CASSQGRGPPSDTQYF | NA | NA | TRBJ2-3 | TRBV4-2 | 16
TGTGCCTGGAGTGAAGCGGCCGCCCCCATTAATTCACCCCTCCACTTT | CAWSEAAAPINSPLHF | NA | NA | TRBJ1-6 | TRBV30 | 16
TGTGCCAGCAGCTGGGCACAGAACTATGGCTACACCTTC | CASSWAQNYGYTF | NA | NA | TRBJ1-2 | TRBV11-2 | 13
TGTTCTCGCGATCAGCCCCAGCATTTT | CSRDQPQHF | NA | NA | TRBJ1-5 | TRBV19 | 9
TGTGCCAGCAGCCCCGCCGGGAGACAAGAGACCCAGTACTTC | CASSPAGRQETQYF | NA | few | TRBJ2-5 | TRBV5-4 | 14
TGTGCCAGCAGCTTGCAAGGACAGGGGAACTACGAGCAGTACTTC | CASSLQGQGNYEQYF | TRBD1 | NA | TRBJ2-7 | TRBV7-2 | 15
TGTGCCAGCAGCCTGGGACAGGGGGTGCGTCAGCCCCAGCATTTT | CASSLGQGVRQPQHF | TRBD1 | NA | TRBJ1-5 | TRBV6-5 | 15
TGCGCCAGCAGTGAAGGGGGACAGGGGAGCTATGGCTACACCTTC | CASSEGGQGSYGYTF | TRBD1 | NA | TRBJ1-2 | TRBV10-2 | 15
TGCGCCAGCGGGAGATGGGAGCAGTACTTC | CASGRWEQYF | NA | NA | TRBJ2-7 | TRBV10-1 | 10
TGTGCCAGCAGTTACTCCCGGACTAGCGTCAATGAGCAGTTCTTC | CASSYSRTSVNEQFF | TRBD2 | NA | TRBJ2-1 | TRBV6-5 | 15
TGTGCCATCAGTGCCGGGACAGGGTTCGCCAATGAAAAACTGTTTTTT | CAISAGTGFANEKLFF | TRBD1 | NA | TRBJ1-4 | TRBV10-3 | 16
TGTGCCAGCAGTTGGACAGGGGGGAGCACTGAAGCTTTCTTT | CASSWTGGSTEAFF | TRBD1 | NA | TRBJ1-1 | TRBV6-1 | 14
TGCGCCAGCAGCCCCGGGGAGCGGGGAGGTATGGGCAATCAGCCCCAGCATTTT | CASSPGERGGMGNQPQHF | NA | NA | TRBJ1-5 | TRBV4-1 | 18
TGTGCCAGCAGTTACGCGAGACAGGGAGGTGGCCAGTACTTC | CASSYARQGGGQYF | NA | NA | TRBJ2-5 | TRBV6-5 | 14
TGTGCCAGTAGGGAGACAGGGTTCAATCAGCCCCAGCATTTT | CASRETGFNQPQHF | TRBD1 | NA | TRBJ1-5 | TRBV19 | 14
TGTGCCAGCAGTTTAGGAACAGTGGGGAGCGAGACCCAGTACTTC | CASSLGTVGSETQYF | NA | NA | TRBJ2-5 | TRBV28 | 15
TGTGCCAGCAGCTTTCATAGCAATCAGCCCCAGCATTTT | CASSFHSNQPQHF | NA | NA | TRBJ1-5 | TRBV7-2 | 13
TGTGCCAGCAGTTTAGGTTCCGGGTTCTATGGCTACACCTTC | CASSLGSGFYGYTF | NA | NA | TRBJ1-2 | TRBV28 | 14
TGTGCCAGCAGCTTAGTATTATTCGGGACAGGGAGCGGCTACACCTTC | CASSLVLFGTGSGYTF | TRBD1 | NA | TRBJ1-2 | TRBV7-8 | 16
TGTGCCAGCAGCGCATGGACAGGAGAAGATTTTAATGAAAAACTGTTTTTT | CASSAWTGEDFNEKLFF | TRBD1 | few | TRBJ1-4 | TRBV9 | 17
TGTGCCAGCTCACCCCTGGGACAGGGTGGTGACGAGCAGTACTTC | CASSPLGQGGDEQYF | TRBD1 | NA | TRBJ2-7 | TRBV18 | 15
TGTGCCTGGAGAAGAGCTTACGGCTACACCTTC | CAWRRAYGYTF | NA | NA | TRBJ1-2 | TRBV30 | 11
TGTGCCAGCAGCTTGTCGACCCGCGACACCTATGGCTACACCTTC | CASSLSTRDTYGYTF | NA | NA | TRBJ1-2 | TRBV5-5 | 15
TGTGCCAGCAGCCAGGTAGCGGGAAAGTTCGATGAGCAGTTCTTC | CASSQVAGKFDEQFF | TRBD2 | NA | TRBJ2-1 | TRBV4-2 | 15
TGCGCCAGCAGCCAAGAGGGCAGGGCCCTCTATGGCTACACCTTC | CASSQEGRALYGYTF | NA | few | TRBJ1-2 | TRBV4-3 | 15